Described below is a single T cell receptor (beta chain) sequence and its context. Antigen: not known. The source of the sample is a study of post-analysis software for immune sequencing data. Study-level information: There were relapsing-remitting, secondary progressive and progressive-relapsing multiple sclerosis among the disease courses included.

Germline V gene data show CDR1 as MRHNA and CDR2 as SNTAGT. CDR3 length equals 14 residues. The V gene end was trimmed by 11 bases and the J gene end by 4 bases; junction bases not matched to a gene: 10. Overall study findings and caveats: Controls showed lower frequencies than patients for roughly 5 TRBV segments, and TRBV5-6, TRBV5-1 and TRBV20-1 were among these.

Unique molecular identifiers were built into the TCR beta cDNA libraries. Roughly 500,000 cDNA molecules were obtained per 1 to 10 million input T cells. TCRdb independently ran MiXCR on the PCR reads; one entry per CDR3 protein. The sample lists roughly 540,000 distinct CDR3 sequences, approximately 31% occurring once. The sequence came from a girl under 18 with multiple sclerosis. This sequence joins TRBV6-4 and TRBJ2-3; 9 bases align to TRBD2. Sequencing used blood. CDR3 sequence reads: CAPRGGGGPDTQYF. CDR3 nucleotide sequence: TGTGCCCCCAGGGGCGGGGGGGGACCAGATACGCAGTATTTT.